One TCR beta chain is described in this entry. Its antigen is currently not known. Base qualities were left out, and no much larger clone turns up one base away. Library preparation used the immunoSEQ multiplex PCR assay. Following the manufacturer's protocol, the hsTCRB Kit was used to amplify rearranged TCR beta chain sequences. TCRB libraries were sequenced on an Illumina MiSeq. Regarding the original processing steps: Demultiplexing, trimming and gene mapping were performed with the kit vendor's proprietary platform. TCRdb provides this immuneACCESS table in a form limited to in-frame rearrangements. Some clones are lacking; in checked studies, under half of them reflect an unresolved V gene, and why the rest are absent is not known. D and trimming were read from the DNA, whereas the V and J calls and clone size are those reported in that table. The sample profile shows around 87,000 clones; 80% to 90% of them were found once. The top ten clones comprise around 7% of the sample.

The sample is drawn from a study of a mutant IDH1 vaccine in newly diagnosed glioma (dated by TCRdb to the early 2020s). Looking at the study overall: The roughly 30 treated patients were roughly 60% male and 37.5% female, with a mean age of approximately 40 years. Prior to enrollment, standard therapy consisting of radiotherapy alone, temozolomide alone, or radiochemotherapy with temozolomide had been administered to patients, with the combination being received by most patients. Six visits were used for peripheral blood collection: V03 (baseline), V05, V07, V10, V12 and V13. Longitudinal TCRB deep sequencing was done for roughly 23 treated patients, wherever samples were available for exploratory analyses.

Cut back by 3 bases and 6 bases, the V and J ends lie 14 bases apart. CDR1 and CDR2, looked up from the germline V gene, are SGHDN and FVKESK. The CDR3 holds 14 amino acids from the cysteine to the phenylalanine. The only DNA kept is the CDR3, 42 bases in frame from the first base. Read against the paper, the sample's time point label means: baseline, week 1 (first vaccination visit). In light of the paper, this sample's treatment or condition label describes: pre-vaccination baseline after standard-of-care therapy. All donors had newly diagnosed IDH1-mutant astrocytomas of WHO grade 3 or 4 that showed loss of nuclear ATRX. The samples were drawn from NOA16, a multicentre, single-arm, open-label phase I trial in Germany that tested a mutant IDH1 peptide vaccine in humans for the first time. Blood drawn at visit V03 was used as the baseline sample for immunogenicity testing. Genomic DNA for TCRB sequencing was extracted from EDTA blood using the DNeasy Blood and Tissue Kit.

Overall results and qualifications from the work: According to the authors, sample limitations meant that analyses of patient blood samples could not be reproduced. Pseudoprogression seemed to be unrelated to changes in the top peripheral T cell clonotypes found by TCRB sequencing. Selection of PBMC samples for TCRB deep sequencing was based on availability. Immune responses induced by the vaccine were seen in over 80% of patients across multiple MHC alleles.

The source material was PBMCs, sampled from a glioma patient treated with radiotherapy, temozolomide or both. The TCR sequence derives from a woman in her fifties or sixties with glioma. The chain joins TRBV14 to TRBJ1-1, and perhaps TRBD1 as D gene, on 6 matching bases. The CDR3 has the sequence CASSQLQGGSEAFF. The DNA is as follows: TGTGCCAGCAGCCAGTTACAGGGTGGCTCTGAAGCTTTCTTT. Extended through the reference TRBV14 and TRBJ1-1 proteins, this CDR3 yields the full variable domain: EAGVTQFPSHSVIEKGQTVTLRCDPISGHDNLYWYRRVMGKEIKFLLHFVKESKQDESGMPNNRFLAERTGGTYSTLKVQPAELEDSGVYFCASSQLQGGSEAFFGQGTRLTVV.